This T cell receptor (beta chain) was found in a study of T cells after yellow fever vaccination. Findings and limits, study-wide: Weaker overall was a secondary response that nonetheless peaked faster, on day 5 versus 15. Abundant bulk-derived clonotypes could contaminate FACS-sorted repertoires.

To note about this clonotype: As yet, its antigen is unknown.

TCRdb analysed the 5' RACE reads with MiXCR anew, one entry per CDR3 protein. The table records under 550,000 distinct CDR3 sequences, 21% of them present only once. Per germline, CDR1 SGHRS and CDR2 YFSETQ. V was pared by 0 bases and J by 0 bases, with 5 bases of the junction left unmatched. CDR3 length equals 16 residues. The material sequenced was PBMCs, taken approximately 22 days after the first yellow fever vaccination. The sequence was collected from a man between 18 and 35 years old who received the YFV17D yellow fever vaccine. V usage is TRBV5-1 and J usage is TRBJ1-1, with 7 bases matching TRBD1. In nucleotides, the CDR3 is TGCGCCAGCAGCTTGGGGGACAGCCCATTGAACACTGAAGCTTTCTTT. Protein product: CASSLGDSPLNTEAFF.